The clone carrying this TCR beta chain showed up just a few times. Its antigen remains unidentified. The CDR3 sequence is 16 residues long. V lost 3 bases to trimming and J lost 5 bases; unmatched junction nucleotides: 9. Germline assignment: CDR1 KGHSH and CDR2 LQKENI. TCRdb re-called the RACE reads with MiXCR, one entry per CDR3 protein. Of 380,000 or so distinct CDR3 sequences listed, about 4.4% are singletons. This sample was included in a study of human T cells and chemical hapten exposure. Study conclusions and caveats: Following DPC sensitization, TCRs present above 1 in 1000 frequency showed no change.

Time point noted: patch test 1, 2 weeks after DPC sensitization. The treatment: therapeutic diphenylcyclopropenone sensitization with weekly scalp DPC. This material consisted of whole blood, taken in connection with sensitization to the hapten diphenylcyclopropenone (DPC). The genes are TRBV18 and TRBJ2-5; 10 nucleotides align to TRBD2. The receptor comes from a woman between 50 and 59 years old with alopecia areata. Some clones in this sample may be carry-over from other donors' samples. The CDR3 spells CASSPASSGSSETQYF. Written as DNA, the CDR3 is TGTGCCAGCTCACCGGCTTCTAGCGGGAGCTCCGAGACCCAGTACTTC.